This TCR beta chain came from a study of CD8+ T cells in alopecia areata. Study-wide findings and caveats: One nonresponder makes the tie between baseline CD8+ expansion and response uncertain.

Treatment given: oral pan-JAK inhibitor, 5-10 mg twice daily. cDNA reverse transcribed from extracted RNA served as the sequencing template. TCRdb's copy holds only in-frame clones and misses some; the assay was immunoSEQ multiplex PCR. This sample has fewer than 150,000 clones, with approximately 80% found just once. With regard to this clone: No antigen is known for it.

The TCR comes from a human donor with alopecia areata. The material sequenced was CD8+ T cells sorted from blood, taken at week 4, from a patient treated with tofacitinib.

This CDR3 reads CAWSVGLNNEQFF. CDR3 nucleotide sequence: TGTGCCTGGAGTGTAGGACTTAACAATGAGCAGTTCTTC. J is TRBJ2-1 and V is TRBV30; possibly TRBD2 for D (5 bases). From germline, CDR1 is GTSNPN and CDR2 SVGIG (reference sequence). Trimming cost V 0 bases and J 5 bases, with 8 bases left between them. This CDR3 spans 13 amino acids. The whole variable domain, remainder taken from reference TRBV30 and TRBJ2-1, is SQTIHQWPATLVQPVGSPLSLECTVEGTSNPNLYWYRQAAGRGLQLLFYSVGIGQISSEVPQNLSASRPQDRQFILSSKKLLLSDSGFYLCAWSVGLNNEQFFGPGTRLTVL.